Below, 7 T cell receptor beta chains from the same sample are listed, as sequenced in a study of blood T cell repertoires in COVID-19. Sequenced by immunoSEQ multiplex PCR; TCRdb stores in-frame clones only, minus some. The sample shows 150,000 to 200,000 clones, roughly 80% of them seen only once. The sequencing input was peripheral blood. The source of these receptors is a man in his sixties with acute or convalescent COVID-19.

The chain links TRBV5-1 to TRBJ1-3; D ambiguous. CDR1 SGHRS and CDR2 YFSETQ come from the germline V gene. V lost 0 bases and J lost 0, with 7 bases in between. The CDR3 is 15 amino acids. The CDR3 loop reads CASSLAGSSGNTIYF. In nucleotides, the CDR3 is TGCGCCAGCAGCTTGGCCGGTAGCTCTGGAAACACCATATATTTT.

This clone came up once. The J gene is TRBJ2-7, the V gene TRBV6-1; the match to TRBD1 covers 9 bases. Germline assignment: CDR1 MNHNS and CDR2 SASEGT. The CDR3 is 17 residues long. V was clipped by 0 bases and J by 2 bases; unmatched bases: 8. In DNA, the CDR3 is TGTGCCAGCAGTGAAGCGGAGGGACAGGGCCGACCCTACGAGCAGTACTTC. Translated, it gives CASSEAEGQGRPYEQYF.

Remarks on this clone: Other DNA sequences within the sample encode an identical CDR3. The J gene is TRBJ1-1, the V gene TRBV19; D not certain. Looked up from germline, CDR1 is LNHDA and CDR2 is SQIVND (reference sequence). The CDR3 loop spans 14 amino acids. The V and J ends lost 2 bases and 4 bases respectively, with 11 bases between them. The DNA of the CDR3 is TGTGCCAGTAGTATAAGTGGGGAGGGCACTGAAGCTTTCTTT. Translation: CASSISGEGTEAFF.

The DNA of the CDR3 is TGTGCCAGCAGCTTCGAGGGAGTCCACACCGGGGAGCTGTTTTTT. Its translation: CASSFEGVHTGELFF. The chain is built from TRBV7-9 and TRBJ2-2, with D perhaps TRBD2 (5 bases). The V and J ends lost 3 bases and 3 bases respectively, with 11 bases between them. The CDR3 sequence is 15 residues long. Germline V gene sequence: CDR1 SEHNR, CDR2 FQNEAQ (reference sequence).

The chain has TRBV27 and TRBJ2-3; 12 positions agree with TRBD2. The CDR3 extends over 17 amino acids. With V trimmed by 0 bases and J by 4 bases, 5 bases remained unmatched. The germline gives CDR1 MNHEY, CDR2 SMNVEV (reference sequence). The CDR3 DNA follows: TGTGCCAGCAGTTTATCGCCTAGCGGGGGGGCCCCAGATACGCAGTATTTT. It codes for CASSLSPSGGAPDTQYF.

In its sample, this clone was seen once. This chain connects TRBV19 to TRBJ1-5; possibly TRBD1 for D (5 bases). This CDR3 region has 15 residues. V was trimmed by 6 bases and J by 5 bases, leaving 17 bases between them. The germline CDR1 and CDR2 sequences are LNHDA and SQIVND (reference sequence). The CDR3 coding sequence is TGTGCCAGTAGCACCGACATAGGGGTCCATCAGCCCCAGCATTTT. As protein: CASSTDIGVHQPQHF.

V gene TRBV30 combines with J gene TRBJ1-2, with D unresolved. Germline CDR1 reads GTSNPN; CDR2 reads SVGIG (reference sequence). Trimming removed 5 bases from V and 2 bases from J, with 12 bases in between. CDR3 size: 13 residues. CDR3 coding DNA: TGTGCCTGGCGCCGCCCAGCGAACTATGGCTACACCTTC. Translating gives CAWRRPANYGYTF.